Shown below are 23 T cell receptor beta chains from a single sample sequenced in a study of cytomegalovirus exposure and HLA in healthy donors. Using immunoSEQ multiplex PCR, the repertoire was profiled, and TCRdb retains in-frame clones only, with some absent. The data contain 170,000 or so clones, about 85% of them singletons. Sequenced sample: PBMCs. These receptors all come from a man younger than 35 in good health and CMV-seropositive.

The chain recombines TRBV5-1 with TRBJ2-5, with 9 bases fitting TRBD1. This CDR3 is 17 amino acids long. V trimming: 2 bases; J trimming: 5 bases; junction bases outside the gene matches: 13. Germline CDR1 is SGHRS and CDR2 is YFSETQ. The CDR3 nucleotides are TGCGCCAGCAGCTTAGTGGCGGTGGGGACAGGGTCGGAGACCCAGTACTTC. It is translated as CASSLVAVGTGSETQYF.

V usage is TRBV29-1 and J usage is TRBJ1-2, with 7 bases identical to TRBD1. The CDR3 is 12 amino acids. Per the germline V gene, CDR1 is SQVTM and CDR2 is ANQGSEA. The V and J ends lost 7 bases and 5 bases, in that order; junction bases with no gene match: 7. CDR3 nucleotides: TGCAGCGGAAGGGACAGCGGTTATGGCTACACCTTC. Amino acid sequence: CSGRDSGYGYTF. The full variable domain, its missing parts supplied by reference TRBV29-1 and TRBJ1-2, is SAVISQKPSRDICQRGTSLTIQCQVDSQVTMMFWYRQQPGQSLTLIATANQGSEATYESGFVIDKFPISRPNLTFSTLTVSNMSPEDSSIYLCSGRDSGYGYTFGSGTRLTVV.

The chain combines TRBV4-2 with TRBJ1-1; D is perhaps TRBD1 (6 bases). V was pared by 4 bases and J by 3 bases, with 12 bases between. The germline CDR1 and CDR2 sequences are LGHNA and YNFKEQ. This CDR3 contains 14 residues. The CDR3 DNA is TGTGCCAGCAGCCTCCGGGGGGCACACACTGAAGCTTTCTTT. Translated: CASSLRGAHTEAFF.

The rearrangement links TRBV4-2 to TRBJ1-3, with TRBD1 matching 7 bases. V shed 0 bases and J 3 bases; nucleotides not matched to a gene: 14. CDR3 length equals 19 residues. CDR1 LGHNA and CDR2 YNFKEQ come from the germline V gene. This CDR3 is CASSQDGFEGGFFGNTIYF. Here the CDR3 DNA reads TGTGCCAGCAGCCAAGATGGGTTTGAAGGGGGCTTCTTTGGAAACACCATATATTTT.

The genes are TRBV30 and TRBJ2-5; 11 nucleotides match TRBD2. This CDR3 has 15 residues. Germline CDR1 is GTSNPN and CDR2 is SVGIG (reference sequence). J was trimmed by 3 bases and V by 4 bases; bases with no gene match: 7. DNA of the CDR3: TGTGCCTGGAAAACTAGCGGGGGAGCTAAAGAGACCCAGTACTTC. This codes for CAWKTSGGAKETQYF.

The CDR3 region is CASSLDQGNTEAFF. Here the CDR3 DNA reads TGTGCCAGCAGTTTGGATCAGGGGAACACTGAAGCTTTCTTT. The chain recombines TRBV28 with TRBJ1-1; a weak D match, TRBD1 (5 bases). V lost 3 bases to trimming and J lost 1 base, with 9 bases between them. The CDR3 is 14 residues long. The germline V gene has CDR1 MDHEN and CDR2 SYDVKM.

This chain links TRBV5-6 with TRBJ2-7; D call uncertain. The V end was cut by 8 bases, the J end by 1 base, with 16 bases between. The CDR3 has 14 residues. CDR1 is SGHDT and CDR2 is YYEEEE in the germline V gene. The CDR3 DNA is TGTGCCAGTTACCAGTTACCCAGATCCTACGAGCAGTACTTC. Protein: CASYQLPRSYEQYF.

The chain carries TRBV28 and TRBJ2-3; D is perhaps TRBD1 (6 bases). The germline gives CDR1 MDHEN, CDR2 SYDVKM. Trimming left V 4 bases short and J 3 bases short, with 14 bases between. The CDR3 is made up of 15 amino acids. CDR3 in amino acids: CASSYQGTGTDTQYF. CDR3 sequence (DNA): TGTGCCAGCAGTTACCAGGGGACGGGGACAGATACGCAGTATTTT.

In this sample, this clone turned up many times. This rearrangement joins TRBV5-4 to TRBJ2-3; a possible D gene is TRBD2 (5 bases). Between the trimmed V and J ends, which lost 4 bases and 0 bases, there was a span of 15 bases. The CDR3 is 16 amino acids. The V gene's germline CDR1 is SGHNT and CDR2 YYREEE (reference sequence). CDR3 sequence: CASSPWTPYSTDTQYF. The CDR3, as DNA: TGTGCCAGCAGCCCTTGGACTCCCTATAGCACAGATACGCAGTATTTT.

The CDR3 spells CASKPDRRTEAFF. The CDR3, as DNA: TGTGCCAGCAAGCCGGACAGAAGAACTGAAGCTTTCTTT. This sequence joins TRBV28 and TRBJ1-1, with TRBD1 as a possible D gene (6 bases). Trimming removed 7 bases at V and 5 bases at J, with 14 bases between. Germline lookup yields CDR1 MDHEN and CDR2 SYDVKM. This CDR3 comprises 13 residues.

This chain joins TRBV5-1 and TRBJ1-1; D is undetermined. The length of the CDR3 is 15 residues. Germline V gene data show CDR1 as SGHRS and CDR2 as YFSETQ. The V and J ends lost 0 bases and 3 bases respectively, with 12 bases between them. This chain's CDR3 is CASSLAEAEDTEAFF. The CDR3 region has the DNA TGCGCCAGCAGCTTGGCCGAGGCGGAGGACACTGAAGCTTTCTTT.

The chain is built from TRBV6-6 and TRBJ1-2; D possibly corresponds to TRBD1 (6 bases). Trimming removed 11 bases from V and 2 bases from J, with 12 bases in between. Looked up from germline, CDR1 is MNHNY and CDR2 is SVGAGI (reference sequence). This CDR3 comprises 12 residues. CDR3 residues: CAGSTGNYGYTF. CDR3 in DNA: TGTGCCGGGTCGACAGGCAACTATGGCTACACCTTC.

The rearrangement joins TRBV5-1 to TRBJ2-2, with TRBD1 as a possible D gene (5 bases). Germline-derived CDR1 and CDR2 are SGHRS and YFSETQ. This CDR3 has 15 residues. The V end lost 3 bases, the J end lost 2 bases, and 11 bases lay between the germline ends. As DNA, the CDR3 is TGCGCCAGCAGCTCTAGGGGCTCTAACACCGGGGAGCTGTTTTTT. This gives the protein CASSSRGSNTGELFF. The variable domain in full, with the rest retrieved from reference TRBV5-1 and TRBJ2-2, is KAGVTQTPRYLIKTRGQQVTLSCSPISGHRSVSWYQQTPGQGLQFLFEYFSETQRNKGNFPGRFSGRQFSNSRSEMNVSTLELGDSALYLCASSSRGSNTGELFFGEGSRLTVL.

CDR3 residues: CASSYPGTKTYEQYF. The CDR3 DNA is TGTGCCAGCAGCTACCCCGGGACTAAGACCTACGAGCAGTACTTC. The rearrangement uses TRBV7-8 and TRBJ2-7, with 7 bases fitting TRBD2. Germline V gives CDR1 SGHVS, CDR2 FQNEAQ. The CDR3 totals 15 residues. The junction had 8 bases not matched to a gene; V was cut back by 4 bases and J by 2 bases.

The chain has TRBV5-1 and TRBJ2-7; 8 bases are a match to TRBD1. With 2 bases clipped from V and 5 bases from J, the junction kept 6 bases outside the gene matches. From germline, CDR1 is SGHRS and CDR2 YFSETQ. The CDR3 runs 14 residues. Here the CDR3 DNA reads TGCGCCAGCAGCTTTAATTCGGACAGGGACGAGCAGTACTTC. Translation: CASSFNSDRDEQYF.

This clone was picked up one time. The CDR3 bases are TGTGCCAGCAGTTTGATGAGGGGGGAGACCCAGTACTTC. The encoded protein is CASSLMRGETQYF. V gene TRBV27 combines with J gene TRBJ2-5, with D perhaps matching TRBD1 (6 bases). CDR1 and CDR2 from the germline V gene are MNHEY and SMNVEV (reference sequence). V lost 3 bases, J lost 5 bases, and 10 bases lay in between. The CDR3 consists of 13 residues.

The CDR3 nucleotides are TGTGCCAGCCGGCCCGGAGGCGGACCAGATACGCAGTATTTT. Its protein product is CASRPGGGPDTQYF. V usage is TRBV6-5 and J usage is TRBJ2-3; the D gene is possibly TRBD2 (5 bases). The V end lost 8 bases, the J end lost 4 bases, and 16 bases lay between the germline ends. CDR3 size: 14 residues. Germline V lookup: CDR1 MNHEY, CDR2 SVGAGI.

The chain combines TRBV30 with TRBJ2-7, with D possibly matching TRBD1 (5 bases). Germline loops: CDR1 GTSNPN, CDR2 SVGIG (reference sequence). CDR3 size: 12 residues. V lost 7 bases to trimming and J lost 4 bases, with 14 bases between them. The CDR3 DNA is TGTGCCTCGAGCAGGGATAAGTACGAGCAGTACTTC. The encoded protein is CASSRDKYEQYF.

The rearrangement links TRBV11-2 to TRBJ1-2; D remains ambiguous. Germline-derived CDR1 and CDR2 are SGHAT and FQNNGV. V shed 7 bases and J shed 3 bases, with 15 bases lying between them. The CDR3 is 14 residues long. The CDR3, as DNA: TGTGCCAGCAACTCCCCGGGGAACCACTATGGCTACACCTTC. Amino acid sequence: CASNSPGNHYGYTF.

The chain couples TRBV30 to TRBJ1-4; 7 bases line up with TRBD1. The CDR3 loop spans 13 amino acids. CDR1 and CDR2 (germline): GTSNPN, SVGIG (reference sequence). V gave up 2 bases and J gave up 10 bases; unmatched junction bases: 7. CDR3 nucleotides: TGTGCCTGGAGTTCGAGACAGGGTCGAAAACTGTTTTTT. Translated, it gives CAWSSRQGRKLFF.

The J gene is TRBJ2-1, the V gene TRBV21-1; TRBD1 is the table's D call, not checked against the DNA. TRBV21-1 is termed a pseudogene. The CDR3 has 14 amino acids. In DNA form, the CDR3 reads TGTGCCAGCTTTCCGGGACAGTTTTTAGTGGAGCAGTTCTTC. It codes for CASFPGQFLVEQFF.

As regards this clone: An end of the junction differs from the germline gene, which may be a read error. V gene TRBV4-1 combines with J gene TRBJ2-2; maybe TRBD2 (7 bases). The germline gives CDR1 MGHRA, CDR2 YSYEKL. The length of the CDR3 is 13 residues. CDR3 amino acids: CASSQDQGGVLFF. CDR3 coding DNA: TGCGCCAGCAGCCAAGATCAAGGGGGGGTGCTGTTTTTT.

This rearrangement joins TRBV7-9 to TRBJ2-2; D not certain. The CDR3 extends over 14 amino acids. Germline V lookup: CDR1 SEHNR, CDR2 FQNEAQ (reference sequence). V lost 0 bases to trimming and J lost 3 bases, with 5 bases between them. The CDR3 reads CASSLAGYTGELFF. In DNA form, the CDR3 reads TGTGCCAGCAGCTTAGCCGGGTACACCGGGGAGCTGTTTTTT.